Below, 21 T cell receptor beta chains from the same sample are listed, as sequenced in a study of blood T cell repertoires in COVID-19. Sequencing used immunoSEQ multiplex PCR; TCRdb keeps in-frame clones, though not all of them. Of about 260,000 clones in the sample, around 86% were seen once. What was sequenced was peripheral blood. The receptors originated from a woman aged 60-75 years with COVID-19, enrolled during active disease.

The chain couples TRBV18 to TRBJ2-7, with D perhaps TRBD1 (5 bases). This CDR3 is 14 amino acids long. V dropped 2 bases and J dropped 4 bases, with 12 bases sitting between them. Germline values: CDR1 KGHSH, CDR2 LQKENI. The CDR3 DNA reads TGTGCCAGCTCACCAAGTGACAGAGAATACGAGCAGTACTTC. This gives the protein CASSPSDREYEQYF.

The chain is built from TRBV24-1 and TRBJ2-3, with 10 bases matching TRBD2. Trimming took 0 bases from V and 4 from J; bases not matched to a gene: 3. This CDR3 comprises 16 residues. The V gene's germline CDR1 is KGHDR and CDR2 SFDVKD. Written as DNA, the CDR3 is TGTGCCACCAGTGATTTGGCTAGCGGGAGAGCAGATACGCAGTATTTT. This gives the protein CATSDLASGRADTQYF.

The V gene is TRBV3-1 (or the pseudogene TRBV3-2), the J gene TRBJ2-7, with TRBD2 as a possible D gene (6 bases). V was shortened by 6 bases and J by 3 bases, with 15 bases between the two germline ends. Per the germline V gene, CDR1 is LGHDT and CDR2 is YNNKEL (reference sequence). This CDR3 comprises 14 residues. CDR3 DNA: TGTGCCAGCAGTCGGGGGACTGTTCTCTACGAGCAGTACTTC. Protein sequence: CASSRGTVLYEQYF.

The chain employs TRBV6-5 and TRBJ2-1; 7 positions match TRBD2. V gave up 7 bases and J gave up 6 bases; unmatched junction bases: 12. This CDR3 has 15 amino acids. CDR1 and CDR2 (germline): MNHEY, SVGAGI. In DNA form, the CDR3 reads TGTGCCAGCACCAATCGGCGGGAGAGCCTCAATGAGCAGTTCTTC. It codes for CASTNRRESLNEQFF.

The chain employs TRBV6-1 and TRBJ1-4; no clear D. V lost 3 bases, J lost 10 bases, and 9 bases lay in between. Germline values: CDR1 MNHNS, CDR2 SASEGT. This CDR3 has 12 amino acids. Here the CDR3 DNA reads TGTGCCAGCAGTGATGTGGGGAGAAAACTGTTTTTT. Translating gives CASSDVGRKLFF.

This clone was observed a single time. The genes are TRBV2 and TRBJ2-2, with 13 bases lining up with TRBD2. Per germline, CDR1 SNHLY and CDR2 FYNNEI. Unmatched junction bases numbered 3, after V lost 6 bases and J lost 5 bases. The CDR3 is 15 amino acids. CDR3: CASRGLAGWTGELFF. DNA of the CDR3: TGTGCCAGCAGGGGACTAGCGGGATGGACCGGGGAGCTGTTTTTT.

The chain couples TRBV5-8 to TRBJ2-1; 7 bases are shared with TRBD2. V shed 7 bases and J 6 bases; nucleotides not matched to a gene: 10. The germline CDR1 and CDR2 sequences are SGHTS and YDEGEE. CDR3 length: 14 amino acids. The CDR3 region has the DNA TGTGCCAGCCCCCTGATGCGCGGGAGCAATGAGCAGTTCTTC. Protein: CASPLMRGSNEQFF.

The table lists this clone with a count of one. The chain joins TRBV7-9 to TRBJ1-6, with 7 positions matching TRBD1. Germline V gene sequence: CDR1 SEHNR, CDR2 FQNEAQ (reference sequence). This CDR3 has 15 residues. The trim removed 5 bases at V and 7 bases at J, leaving 8 bases unmatched. The CDR3 is CASSTPGQNNSPLHF. CDR3 nucleotides: TGTGCCAGCAGCACCCCGGGACAGAACAATTCACCCCTCCACTTT.

This clone has a handful of counts. This chain links TRBV24-1 with TRBJ2-3; 7 bases match TRBD1. V lost 5 bases, J lost 2 bases, and 6 bases stayed unmatched. Germline lookup yields CDR1 KGHDR and CDR2 SFDVKD. This CDR3 is built from 15 residues. CDR3 in DNA: TGTGCCACCAGTGTGATACAGGGGAACACAGATACGCAGTATTTT. It yields the protein CATSVIQGNTDTQYF.

The V gene is TRBV19, the J gene TRBJ1-1, with D uncertain. Trimming left V 6 bases short and J 5 bases short, with 10 bases between. Germline V gene sequence: CDR1 LNHDA, CDR2 SQIVND (reference sequence). The CDR3 sequence is 12 residues long. In DNA, the CDR3 is TGTGCCAGTAGCTCACTAGTGACTGAAGCTTTCTTT. Translated: CASSSLVTEAFF.

V is TRBV6-2 or TRBV6-3 and J is TRBJ2-1; 12 nucleotides agree with TRBD2. Germline-derived CDR1 and CDR2 are MNHEY and SVGEGT. This CDR3 is 14 amino acids long. V lost 6 bases to trimming and J lost 6 bases; unmatched junction nucleotides: 3. The CDR3 here is CASRPSGRGNEQFF. The CDR3 DNA reads as TGTGCCAGCAGGCCTAGCGGGAGGGGCAATGAGCAGTTCTTC.

The V gene is TRBV5-5, the J gene TRBJ1-2, with TRBD1 matching over 8 bases. The CDR3 has 14 amino acids. Germline trimming cut 2 bases from V and 2 bases from J; bases unmatched to any gene: 2. CDR1 and CDR2 (germline): SGHKS, YYEKEE (reference sequence). CDR3 region: CASSFRQGNYGYTF. The CDR3 region has the DNA TGTGCCAGCAGCTTCCGACAGGGGAACTATGGCTACACCTTC.

This clone occurred once. CDR3 sequence reads: CAIRSQGQYNQPQHF. The CDR3 coding sequence is TGTGCCATCCGGTCACAGGGGCAATACAATCAGCCCCAGCATTTT. The V call is TRBV28, the J call TRBJ1-5; 7 bases are shared with TRBD1. CDR1 MDHEN and CDR2 SYDVKM come from the germline V gene. V gave up 10 bases and J gave up 3 bases; unmatched junction bases: 12. CDR3 size: 15 residues.

CDR3 residues: CASSLGGDGEAFF. CDR3 bases: TGTGCCAGCAGCTTGGGCGGGGACGGTGAAGCTTTCTTT. The chain links TRBV11-3 to TRBJ1-1; D is possibly TRBD1 (5 bases). Trimming pared 3 bases from V and 7 bases from J, leaving 12 bases between. The CDR3 totals 13 residues. CDR1 and CDR2 from the germline V gene are SGHNT and YENEEA.

This rearrangement joins TRBV7-9 to TRBJ1-1; D gene unclear. Per the germline V gene, CDR1 is SEHNR and CDR2 is FQNEAQ (reference sequence). V was pared by 3 bases and J by 1 base, with 9 bases between. This CDR3 has 14 residues. The CDR3 coding sequence is TGTGCCAGCAGCTTCCCGGGTCCGAACACTGAAGCTTTCTTT. It translates to CASSFPGPNTEAFF.

This rearrangement joins TRBV28 to TRBJ2-5, with a tentative D call TRBD2 (6 bases). This CDR3 contains 13 residues. Germline loops: CDR1 MDHEN, CDR2 SYDVKM. V lost 6 bases to trimming and J lost 6 bases, with 14 bases between them. The CDR3 DNA reads TGTGCCAGCAGCCCCCCGGGGGTCCAGACCCAGTACTTC. It is translated as CASSPPGVQTQYF.

CDR3 region: CASSVAGGLLNNEQFF. The CDR3 nucleotides are TGTGCCAGCAGCGTAGCCGGAGGGCTACTTAACAATGAGCAGTTCTTC. J is TRBJ2-1 and V is TRBV9; tentative D call: TRBD2 (6 bases). This CDR3 is built from 16 residues. V lost 0 bases and J lost 5, with 15 bases in between. Germline V gene lookup returns CDR1 SGDLS and CDR2 YYNGEE.

Details on this clone: A junction end diverges from the germline sequence, so it may reflect a read error. This chain joins TRBV20-1 and TRBJ1-1; 8 positions agree with TRBD1. This CDR3 has 11 residues. Germline lookup yields CDR1 DFQATT and CDR2 SNEGSKA (reference sequence). As DNA, the CDR3 is TGCAGTGCGGATCAGGACAGGGTGGATGTCTTT. It specifies CSADQDRVDVF.

This clone appeared once. V usage is TRBV29-1 and J usage is TRBJ2-5, with D perhaps TRBD2 (6 bases). The V end lost 1 base, the J end lost 5 bases, and 20 bases lay between the germline ends. Per germline, CDR1 SQVTM and CDR2 ANQGSEA. The CDR3 covers 16 residues. The CDR3 DNA sequence: TGCAGCGTTGAAGTGGGTCCGGGACGGGGGTTGGAGACCCAGTACTTC. This sequence encodes CSVEVGPGRGLETQYF. Based on the CDR3 plus reference TRBV29-1 and TRBJ2-5, the full variable domain is SAVISQKPSRDICQRGTSLTIQCQVDSQVTMMFWYRQQPGQSLTLIATANQGSEATYESGFVIDKFPISRPNLTFSTLTVSNMSPEDSSIYLCSVEVGPGRGLETQYFGPGTRLLVL.

The genes are TRBV30 and TRBJ1-6, with D possibly matching TRBD1 (5 bases). This CDR3 contains 14 residues. Germline assignment: CDR1 GTSNPN and CDR2 SVGIG (reference sequence). The V end was cut by 1 base, the J end by 11 bases, with 15 bases between. CDR3 amino acids: CAWSAPRANPPLHF. The CDR3 nucleotides are TGTGCCTGGAGTGCCCCCAGGGCGAACCCACCCCTCCACTTT. Full variable domain (outside the CDR3, taken from reference TRBV30 and TRBJ1-6): SQTIHQWPATLVQPVGSPLSLECTVEGTSNPNLYWYRQAAGRGLQLLFYSVGIGQISSEVPQNLSASRPQDRQFILSSKKLLLSDSGFYLCAWSAPRANPPLHFGNGTRLTVT.

This chain joins TRBV28 and TRBJ1-5; TRBD1 is a possible D gene (6 bases). Germline V gene lookup returns CDR1 MDHEN and CDR2 SYDVKM. The V end was cut by 4 bases, the J end by 4 bases, with 14 bases between. CDR3 size: 15 residues. The CDR3 DNA follows: TGTGCCAGCAGTTCAACAGGGATACGGAATCAGCCCCAGCATTTT. Translating gives CASSSTGIRNQPQHF.